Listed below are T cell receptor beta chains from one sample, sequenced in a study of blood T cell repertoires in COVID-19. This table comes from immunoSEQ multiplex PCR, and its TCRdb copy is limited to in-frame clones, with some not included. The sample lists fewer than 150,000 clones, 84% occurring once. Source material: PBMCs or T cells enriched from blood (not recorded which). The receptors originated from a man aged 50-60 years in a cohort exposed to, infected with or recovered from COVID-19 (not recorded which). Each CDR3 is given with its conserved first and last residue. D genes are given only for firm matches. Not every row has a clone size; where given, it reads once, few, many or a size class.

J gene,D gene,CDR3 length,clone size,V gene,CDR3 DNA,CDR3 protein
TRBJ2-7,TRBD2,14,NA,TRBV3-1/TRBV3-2,TGTGCCAGCAGCTTAGCGGGAGGTTCCCACGAGCAGTACTTC,CASSLAGGSHEQYF
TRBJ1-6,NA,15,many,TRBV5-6,TGTGCCAGCATCCTTAACAGGGCAGGGAATTCACCCCTCCACTTT,CASILNRAGNSPLHF
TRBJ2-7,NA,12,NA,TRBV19,TGTGCCAGTAGTTTACAGGGCTACGAGCAGTACTTC,CASSLQGYEQYF
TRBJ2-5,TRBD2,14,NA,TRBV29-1,TGCAGCACGGCCGGGACTAGTTATAGAGAGACCCAGTACTTC,CSTAGTSYRETQYF
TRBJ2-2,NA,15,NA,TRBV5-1,TGCGCCAGCAGCTTGAGACTGCCGAACACCGGGGAGCTGTTTTTT,CASSLRLPNTGELFF
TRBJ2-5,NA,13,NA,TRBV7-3,TGTGCCAGCAGCTTTGGACTTAAAGAGACCCAGTACTTC,CASSFGLKETQYF
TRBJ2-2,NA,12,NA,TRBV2,TGTGCCAGCAGTGTCGGTGCCGGGGAGCTGTTTTTT,CASSVGAGELFF
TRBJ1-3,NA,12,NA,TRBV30,TGTGCCTGGACCCCTTTGGGAAACACCATATATTTT,CAWTPLGNTIYF
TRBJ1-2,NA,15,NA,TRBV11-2,TGTGCCAGCAGCGCAGGACAGTTCGCTAACTATGGCTACACCTTC,CASSAGQFANYGYTF
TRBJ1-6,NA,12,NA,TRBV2,TGTGCCAGCGGGCAGAATAATTCACCCCTCCACTTT,CASGQNNSPLHF
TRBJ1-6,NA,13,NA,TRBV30,TGTGCCTGGCGTGGACAGACGAATTCACCCCTCCACTTT,CAWRGQTNSPLHF
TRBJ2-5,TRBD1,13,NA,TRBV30,TGTGCCTGGAGGGACAGGGGGTGGGAGACCCAGTACTTC,CAWRDRGWETQYF
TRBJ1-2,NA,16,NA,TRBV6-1,TGTGCCAGCAGTGAAGGGGCCGACTATCTTGGCTATGGCTACACCTTC,CASSEGADYLGYGYTF